The 18 T cell receptor beta chains presented below share a single source sample, sequenced in a study of shared clonotypes between healthy human individuals. The protocol was immunoSEQ multiplex PCR, while the TCRdb copy is restricted to in-frame clones and leaves out a portion. The top ten clones hold roughly 1.5% of a sample with some 1 million clones, approximately 68% of them seen once. Material: memory CD4+ T cells sorted from blood. The subset denotes: CD45RA-negative fraction. The receptor source for this set is a man between 18 and 35 years old in good health.

As regards this clone: The identical CDR3 is also encoded by other nucleotide sequences in the sample. The chain combines TRBV30 with TRBJ1-4; tentative D call: TRBD1 (5 bases). Germline V CDR1 and CDR2: GTSNPN, SVGIG (reference sequence). The CDR3 is 14 amino acids. Trimming shortened V by 0 bases and J by 2 bases, and 7 bases separated the two germline ends. The CDR3, as DNA: TGTGCCTGGAGTGTGGGGGGTACTAATGAAAAACTGTTTTTT. Its translation: CAWSVGGTNEKLFF.

This clone has a handful of counts. The CDR3 sequence: CAWRKGTTGEQYF. The DNA for the CDR3 is TGTGCCTGGAGAAAGGGCACGACGGGCGAGCAGTACTTC. This chain links TRBV30 with TRBJ2-7, with D hard to call. This CDR3 is built from 13 residues. Germline V gives CDR1 GTSNPN, CDR2 SVGIG (reference sequence). The V gene lost 3 bases and the J gene lost 6 bases, with 15 bases spanning the gap.

V gene TRBV6-1 combines with J gene TRBJ1-4; no reliable D call. The germline V gene has CDR1 MNHNS and CDR2 SASEGT. V was clipped by 0 bases and J by 5 bases, with 13 bases between them. This CDR3 spans 16 amino acids. CDR3 nucleotides: TGTGCCAGCAGTGAAGCGCTTCCGGGTCCCAATGAAAAACTGTTTTTT. Translated, it gives CASSEALPGPNEKLFF.

The V and J genes are TRBV11-3 and TRBJ1-1; no clear D gene. The CDR3 is 14 residues long. V lost 1 base, J lost 1 base, and 7 bases lay in between. The germline V gene has CDR1 SGHNT and CDR2 YENEEA. The DNA of the CDR3 is TGTGCCAGCAGCTTAGGGGCCGCGAACACTGAAGCTTTCTTT. This gives the protein CASSLGAANTEAFF.

This chain uses TRBV30 with TRBJ2-3; D gene unclear. Germline V CDR1 and CDR2: GTSNPN, SVGIG (reference sequence). V gave up 0 bases and J gave up 4 bases, with 5 bases separating them. This CDR3 spans 12 amino acids. The CDR3, as DNA: TGTGCCTGGAGTGTAGCGTCAGATACGCAGTATTTT. Encoded protein: CAWSVASDTQYF.

The gene calls are TRBV4-1 and TRBJ2-1; TRBD2 agrees at 11 bases. Looked up from germline, CDR1 is MGHRA and CDR2 is YSYEKL. CDR3 length: 15 amino acids. V dropped 2 bases and J dropped 10; count of bases not matched to a gene: 7. CDR3 region: CASSQPGLAAREQFF. The CDR3 nucleotides are TGCGCCAGCAGCCAACCGGGACTAGCGGCCCGGGAGCAGTTCTTC.

As for this clone: Additional DNA sequences in this sample encode the identical CDR3. The chain couples TRBV5-1 to TRBJ2-2, with D tentatively TRBD1 or TRBD2 (6 bases each). The V and J ends lost 4 bases and 5 bases respectively, with 12 bases between them. The CDR3 is 14 residues long. The germline V gene encodes CDR1 SGHRS and CDR2 YFSETQ. The CDR3: CASSPGGRTGELFF. As DNA, the CDR3 is TGCGCCAGCAGCCCCGGGGGCCGAACCGGGGAGCTGTTTTTT.

This clone was seen repeatedly, ten times or more. The rearrangement uses TRBV29-1 and TRBJ1-2; D not resolved. V was shortened by 3 bases and J by 4 bases, with 9 bases between the two germline ends. The CDR3 is made up of 12 amino acids. CDR1 is SQVTM and CDR2 is ANQGSEA in the germline V gene. Here the CDR3 reads CSVDKGTYGYTF. Written as DNA, the CDR3 is TGCAGCGTTGATAAGGGAACCTATGGCTACACCTTC.

The V gene is TRBV9, the J gene TRBJ2-7; D may be TRBD1 (5 bases). V was trimmed by 4 bases and J by 2 bases, leaving 13 bases between them. The germline V gene encodes CDR1 SGDLS and CDR2 YYNGEE. CDR3 length: 14 amino acids. CDR3 nucleotide sequence: TGTGCCAGCAGCCCCCCAGGGCTGCCCTACGAGCAGTACTTC. Translating gives CASSPPGLPYEQYF.

The chain couples TRBV7-2 to TRBJ1-6; a weak D match, TRBD1 (5 bases). This CDR3 region has 17 residues. Trimming left V 1 base short and J 6 bases short, with 16 bases between. Germline V gives CDR1 SGHTA, CDR2 FQGNSA. The DNA of the CDR3 is TGTGCCAGCAGCTTAGGGGGCAGGGCCGGAGGTAATTCACCCCTCCACTTT. It yields the protein CASSLGGRAGGNSPLHF.

This chain uses TRBV6-6 with TRBJ2-5; TRBD2 agrees at 7 bases. From germline, CDR1 is MNHNY and CDR2 SVGAGI (reference sequence). The V and J ends lost 6 bases and 4 bases, in that order; junction bases with no gene match: 5. The CDR3 runs to 13 residues. The CDR3 region has the DNA TGTGCCAGCAGCCCGGGGACTATAGAGACCCAGTACTTC. Translating it yields CASSPGTIETQYF.

Details on this clone: One junction end does not reproduce the germline sequence, and a read error may be involved. The V and J genes are TRBV13 and TRBJ1-1; TRBD1 agrees at 7 bases. The germline CDR1 and CDR2 sequences are PRHDT and FYEKMQ (reference sequence). The CDR3 has 15 residues. CDR3 coding DNA: TGTGCCAGCAGCTCGGGACAGATTCTGAACACTGAAGCCTTCTTT. Translation: CASSSGQILNTEAFF.

This clone has a single count. The chain uses TRBV2 and TRBJ2-7; a possible D gene is TRBD1 (6 bases). This CDR3 region has 14 residues. V gave up 6 bases and J gave up 0 bases, with 12 bases separating them. Germline CDR1 is SNHLY and CDR2 is FYNNEI. The CDR3 here is CASRSGADSYEQYF. CDR3 sequence (DNA): TGTGCCAGCAGGTCAGGGGCCGACTCCTACGAGCAGTACTTC.

V is TRBV7-9 and J is TRBJ2-1; 13 bases agree with TRBD2. The ends lost 5 bases at V and 2 bases at J; junction bases unmatched: 6. This CDR3 is built from 17 residues. Germline CDR1 SEHNR, CDR2 FQNEAQ (reference sequence). CDR3 DNA sequence: TGTGCCAGCAGCCGCACCGGGACTAGCGGGGCCTACAATGAGCAGTTCTTC. Amino acids: CASSRTGTSGAYNEQFF. The whole variable domain, remainder taken from reference TRBV7-9 and TRBJ2-1, is DTGVSQNPRHKITKRGQNVTFRCDPISEHNRLYWYRQTLGQGPEFLTYFQNEAQLEKSRLLSDRFSAERPKGSFSTLEIQRTEQGDSAMYLCASSRTGTSGAYNEQFFGPGTRLTVL.

The gene calls are TRBV10-3 and TRBJ1-1, with TRBD1 as a possible D gene (6 bases). The CDR3 consists of 16 residues. Germline V lookup: CDR1 ENHRY, CDR2 SYGVKD. V gave up 6 bases and J gave up 1 base, with 18 bases separating them. The CDR3, as DNA: TGTGCCATCAGGCCAATCGGGGGGCTAGCGAACACTGAAGCTTTCTTT. This sequence encodes CAIRPIGGLANTEAFF.

The chain carries TRBV15 and TRBJ2-1, with TRBD2 matching 9 bases. Germline CDR1 reads LNHNV; CDR2 reads YYDKDF (reference sequence). There are 14 residues in the CDR3. Losses at the gene ends were 1 base for V and 9 bases for J; bases not matched to a gene: 4. CDR3 region: CATSRGGGAPEQFF. In DNA, the CDR3 is TGTGCCACCAGCAGAGGCGGGGGGGCCCCTGAGCAGTTCTTC.

This clone turned up a few times. The sample carries other DNA sequences with the same CDR3. This rearrangement joins TRBV5-1 to TRBJ1-3; no reliable D call. The CDR3 length is 14 residues. The germline CDR1 and CDR2 sequences are SGHRS and YFSETQ. V was cut by 4 bases and J by 1 base, with 9 bases left in between. The CDR3 reads CASSPGSSGNTIYF. The CDR3 nucleotides read TGCGCCAGCAGCCCGGGATCGTCTGGAAACACCATATATTTT. The full variable domain, in which reference TRBV5-1 and TRBJ1-3 provide the parts outside the CDR3, is KAGVTQTPRYLIKTRGQQVTLSCSPISGHRSVSWYQQTPGQGLQFLFEYFSETQRNKGNFPGRFSGRQFSNSRSEMNVSTLELGDSALYLCASSPGSSGNTIYFGEGSWLTVV.

The genes are TRBV6-5 and TRBJ2-3; no definite D call. Per germline, CDR1 MNHEY and CDR2 SVGAGI. Trimming cost V 2 bases and J 4 bases, with 4 bases left between them. This CDR3 is built from 12 residues. The CDR3 nucleotides are TGTGCCAGCAGTTACAGGGCAGATACGCAGTATTTT. Translated, it gives CASSYRADTQYF.